These 28 T cell receptor beta chains were sequenced from one sample in a study of CD8+ T cells in alopecia areata. The treatment: oral pan-JAK inhibitor, 5-10 mg twice daily. In each case, RNA was isolated and then reverse transcribed into cDNA as the sequencing template. Data came from immunoSEQ multiplex PCR; TCRdb stores just in-frame clones and leaves some out. The data hold 180,000 or so clones, with around 51% observed a single time. The sequencing used CD8+ T cells sorted from blood, collected at roughly week 52, from a patient treated with tofacitinib. The receptor set was obtained from a human donor with alopecia areata.

This clone was detected only a few times. J is TRBJ2-7 and V is TRBV25-1; D gene uncertain. Germline V gene sequence: CDR1 MGHDK, CDR2 SYGVNS. Trimming stripped 1 base from V and 3 bases from J, with 7 bases between. This CDR3 has 13 residues. DNA of the CDR3: TGTGCCAGCAGTGAATCTTGGAACTACGAGCAGTACTTC. It translates to CASSESWNYEQYF.

Only a few counts were recorded for this clone. The J gene is TRBJ2-5, the V gene TRBV6-5, with D perhaps given as TRBD1 or TRBD2 (5 bases each). V lost 4 bases and J 4 bases, leaving 10 bases between the germline ends. The CDR3 is made up of 13 amino acids. The V gene's germline CDR1 is MNHEY and CDR2 SVGAGI. CDR3 residues: CASSSGRRETQYF. The CDR3 region has the DNA TGTGCCAGCAGTTCGGGACGCCGAGAGACCCAGTACTTC.

This clone appeared a few times. This rearrangement joins TRBV7-9 to TRBJ2-4; D perhaps matches TRBD2 (6 bases). Germline values: CDR1 SEHNR, CDR2 FQNEAQ (reference sequence). V was clipped by 1 base and J by 0 bases, with 13 bases between them. The CDR3 contains 17 residues. CDR3 bases: TGTGCCAGCAGCTTAGTCGGGGACTGGTTAGCCAAAAACATTCAGTACTTC. As protein: CASSLVGDWLAKNIQYF.

The CDR3 DNA reads as TGTGCCAGCAGCTTGGGGGGGAATCATCAGCCCCAGCATTTT. Translation gives CASSLGGNHQPQHF. The chain recombines TRBV5-6 with TRBJ1-5; a possible D gene is TRBD1 (5 bases). The CDR3 is 14 residues long. V lost 0 bases and J lost 5, with 9 bases in between. The germline CDR1 and CDR2 sequences are SGHDT and YYEEEE.

This clone was seen a few times. J is TRBJ1-6 and V is TRBV7-2; D not resolved. The CDR3 length is 12 residues. The V and J ends lost 2 bases and 11 bases respectively, with 7 bases between them. CDR1 is SGHTA, CDR2 FQGNSA, per germline. CDR3 coding DNA: TGTGCCAGCAGCTTACGAGCAGCACCCCTCCACTTT. It translates to CASSLRAAPLHF.

The J gene is TRBJ2-7, the V gene TRBV5-4; D is uncertain. Germline CDR1 is SGHNT and CDR2 is YYREEE (reference sequence). CDR3 size: 14 residues. V gave up 2 bases and J gave up 4 bases, with 13 bases separating them. CDR3 sequence reads: CASSLRVRPYEQYF. For the CDR3, the DNA is TGTGCCAGCAGCTTAAGGGTACGGCCTTACGAGCAGTACTTC.

This clone was recorded a few times. The genes are TRBV7-9 and TRBJ2-1, with a weak D call TRBD2 (5 bases). The CDR3 is 15 amino acids. Germline CDR1 is SEHNR and CDR2 is FQNEAQ (reference sequence). CDR3 nucleotides: TGTGCATCCTGGGCAGACGGGGATCCCTACAATGAGCAGTTCTTC. It specifies CASWADGDPYNEQFF.

This clone occurred a few times. This rearrangement joins TRBV5-1 to TRBJ2-5; TRBD2 might be the D (5 bases). The CDR3 sequence is 15 residues long. V dropped 4 bases and J dropped 0 bases, with 13 bases sitting between them. Germline CDR1 SGHRS, CDR2 YFSETQ. The CDR3 nucleotides read TGCGCCAGCAGCGGTCATGAGGGTTACCAAGAGACCCAGTACTTC. Amino acid sequence: CASSGHEGYQETQYF.

V is TRBV27 and J is TRBJ2-1; D gene unclear. V lost 5 bases, J lost 10 bases, and 12 bases lay in between. The CDR3 is 12 amino acids. Germline CDR1 reads MNHEY; CDR2 reads SMNVEV (reference sequence). CDR3: CASSLPSGEQFF. Here the CDR3 DNA reads TGTGCCAGCAGTCTCCCATCGGGCGAGCAGTTCTTC.

This chain links TRBV5-6 with TRBJ1-6; D remains ambiguous. Trimming left V 2 bases short and J 4 bases short, with 10 bases between. The germline V gene encodes CDR1 SGHDT and CDR2 YYEEEE. The CDR3 sequence is 15 residues long. CDR3: CASSLSSPYNSPLHF. CDR3 in DNA: TGTGCCAGCAGCTTAAGCTCACCTTATAATTCACCCCTCCACTTT. The variable domain in full, completed from reference TRBV5-6 and TRBJ1-6, reads DAGVTQSPTHLIKTRGQQVTLRCSPKSGHDTVSWYQQALGQGPQFIFQYYEEEERQRGNFPDRFSGHQFPNYSSELNVNALLLGDSALYLCASSLSSPYNSPLHFGNGTRLTVT.

In this sample, this clone turned up a few times. V usage is TRBV7-9 and J usage is TRBJ1-1, with D tentatively TRBD1 (6 bases). Deletions cut 5 bases from V and 0 bases from J, with 10 bases between. Germline V gives CDR1 SEHNR, CDR2 FQNEAQ (reference sequence). The CDR3 extends over 14 amino acids. CDR3 coding DNA: TGTGCCAGCAGCCAAGGGGGAGTGAACACTGAAGCTTTCTTT. Encoded protein: CASSQGGVNTEAFF.

The chain carries TRBV27 and TRBJ1-2, with 9 bases identical to TRBD1. This CDR3 contains 14 residues. In germline, CDR1 is MNHEY, CDR2 SMNVEV (reference sequence). After removal of 8 bases from V and 7 bases from J, the junction contained 11 bases not matched to a gene. CDR3 nucleotides: TGTGCCAGCCATAATGGACAGGGGAGAGGTGGCTACACCTTC. Amino acids: CASHNGQGRGGYTF.

The chain carries TRBV29-1 and TRBJ2-5; tentatively, D is TRBD2 (5 bases). Germline V gene sequence: CDR1 SQVTM, CDR2 ANQGSEA. V lost 8 bases, J lost 4 bases, and 20 bases lay in between. The CDR3 is made up of 14 amino acids. The CDR3 loop reads CSTSGAHRGETQYF. The DNA for the CDR3 is TGCAGCACTTCAGGAGCCCACCGGGGAGAGACCCAGTACTTC.

This clone was seen a few times. The rearrangement links TRBV11-2 to TRBJ2-4; D call uncertain. The CDR3 is made up of 15 amino acids. V lost 5 bases to trimming and J lost 3 bases, with 14 bases between them. Germline CDR1 reads SGHAT; CDR2 reads FQNNGV. The CDR3 DNA follows: TGTGCCAGCAGCCCAGACTCCATGGGCAAAAACATTCAGTACTTC. This translates into CASSPDSMGKNIQYF.

This clone showed up just once. The V gene is TRBV2, the J gene TRBJ1-1; a possible D gene is TRBD1 (6 bases). The CDR3 sequence is 13 residues long. V gave up 7 bases and J gave up 1 base, with 10 bases separating them. CDR1 and CDR2 (germline): SNHLY, FYNNEI. In DNA form, the CDR3 reads TGTGCCAGCAAGGGGGTCGGGAACACTGAAGCTTTCTTT. It codes for CASKGVGNTEAFF.

J is TRBJ2-7 and V is TRBV25-1; 11 bases fit TRBD1. Germline V CDR1 and CDR2: MGHDK, SYGVNS. The length of the CDR3 is 15 residues. The V segment lost 3 bases and the J segment 6 bases; nucleotides outside the gene matches: 7. CDR3 coding DNA: TGTGCCAGCAGTGACTCCGGGACAGGGGGAGGCGAGCAGTACTTC. Translated: CASSDSGTGGGEQYF.

About this clone: The same CDR3 can be traced to other DNA sequences in this sample. The chain couples TRBV5-6 to TRBJ1-1; D is ambiguous. The V gene's germline CDR1 is SGHDT and CDR2 YYEEEE. The CDR3 covers 13 residues. Trimming pared 2 bases from V and 4 bases from J, leaving 9 bases between. CDR3 sequence (DNA): TGTGCCAGCAGCTTTACGGGAGGCACTGAAGCTTTCTTT. Translation: CASSFTGGTEAFF.

The V and J genes are TRBV9 and TRBJ1-2; perhaps TRBD1 as D (5 bases). V lost 4 bases and J lost 8, with 12 bases in between. Germline V lookup: CDR1 SGDLS, CDR2 YYNGEE. This CDR3 is 12 amino acids long. The CDR3 DNA reads as TGTGCCAGCAGCCGCCTCGGGGGAGGCTACACCTTC. This gives the protein CASSRLGGGYTF.

This clone was detected many times. The chain combines TRBV18 with TRBJ1-1; D perhaps matches TRBD1 (5 bases). Germline values: CDR1 KGHSH, CDR2 LQKENI. V was cut by 0 bases and J by 4 bases, with 12 bases left in between. The CDR3 spans 15 residues. CDR3 sequence: CASSPPRAVGTEAFF. In DNA form, the CDR3 reads TGTGCCAGCTCACCACCCAGGGCGGTTGGCACTGAAGCTTTCTTT.

In its sample, this clone was seen a few times. The chain employs TRBV11-2 and TRBJ2-7; TRBD2 matches at 9 bases. Germline assignment: CDR1 SGHAT and CDR2 FQNNGV. V lost 1 base to trimming and J lost 0 bases; unmatched junction nucleotides: 4. This CDR3 region has 16 residues. CDR3 DNA: TGTGCCAGCAGCTTAGCCATAGCGGGGGCCTCCTACGAGCAGTACTTC. This translates into CASSLAIAGASYEQYF. Full variable domain (remainder filled in from reference TRBV11-2 and TRBJ2-7): EAGVAQSPRYKIIEKRQSVAFWCNPISGHATLYWYQQILGQGPKLLIQFQNNGVVDDSQLPKDRFSAERLKGVDSTLKIQPAKLEDSAVYLCASSLAIAGASYEQYFGPGTRLTVT.

This clone was seen a handful of times. V is TRBV7-9 and J is TRBJ2-1, with 11 bases aligning to TRBD2. The germline CDR1 and CDR2 sequences are SEHNR and FQNEAQ (reference sequence). The ends lost 1 base at V and 6 bases at J; junction bases unmatched: 2. CDR3 length: 15 residues. The CDR3 loop reads CASSLDGLAGNEQFF. The CDR3 nucleotides read TGTGCCAGCAGCTTAGACGGACTAGCGGGCAATGAGCAGTTCTTC.

This clone was found a few times. V is TRBV5-1 and J is TRBJ2-7; 9 nucleotides agree with TRBD1. Germline lookup yields CDR1 SGHRS and CDR2 YFSETQ. The CDR3 is 13 amino acids. Germline trimming cut 7 bases from V and 2 bases from J; bases unmatched to any gene: 4. CDR3 loop: CASGGQGTYEQYF. CDR3 DNA sequence: TGCGCCAGCGGGGGACAGGGTACCTACGAGCAGTACTTC.

This rearrangement joins TRBV2 to TRBJ2-7; D might be TRBD2 (6 bases). Germline V CDR1 and CDR2: SNHLY, FYNNEI. CDR3 length: 14 residues. Trimming left V 6 bases short and J 1 base short, with 13 bases between. This CDR3 is CASRQNGGSYEQYF. DNA of the CDR3: TGTGCCAGCAGACAAAACGGGGGTTCCTACGAGCAGTACTTC. Full variable domain (rest looked up from reference TRBV2 and TRBJ2-7): EPEVTQTPSHQVTQMGQEVILRCVPISNHLYFYWYRQILGQKVEFLVSFYNNEISEKSEIFDDQFSVERPDGSNFTLKIRSTKLEDSAMYFCASRQNGGSYEQYFGPGTRLTVT.

This clone showed up just a few times. This sequence joins TRBV4-1 and TRBJ1-6; maybe TRBD1 (6 bases). The CDR3 sequence is 15 residues long. Germline V gives CDR1 MGHRA, CDR2 YSYEKL. Trimming took off 2 bases at V and 4 bases at J, with 9 bases between the two ends. CDR3 nucleotides: TGCGCCAGCAGCCAAACTACAGGGTATAATTCACCCCTCCACTTT. Translating gives CASSQTTGYNSPLHF.

The rearrangement joins TRBV4-3 to TRBJ2-5; the D gene is possibly TRBD2 (6 bases). Germline V CDR1 and CDR2: LGHNA, YSLEER. The ends were cut back, 0 bases at V and 3 bases at J, with 8 bases in the middle. The CDR3 runs 14 residues. DNA of the CDR3: TGCGCCAGCAGCCAAGATCCTAGCGAAGAGACCCAGTACTTC. It is translated as CASSQDPSEETQYF.

This chain connects TRBV13 to TRBJ2-7; D uncertain. CDR3 length: 14 amino acids. Germline V gene lookup returns CDR1 PRHDT and CDR2 FYEKMQ (reference sequence). V was trimmed by 3 bases and J by 6 bases, leaving 15 bases between them. The CDR3 DNA follows: TGTGCCAGCAGCTTTAACAGTGAATCTGGCGAGCAGTACTTC. It specifies CASSFNSESGEQYF.

This chain uses TRBV9 with TRBJ2-7; D not resolved. Germline CDR1 reads SGDLS; CDR2 reads YYNGEE. The V end lost 0 bases, the J end lost 2 bases, and 9 bases lay between the germline ends. There are 14 residues in the CDR3. The CDR3 is CASSVVWDAYEQYF. CDR3 sequence (DNA): TGTGCCAGCAGCGTAGTTTGGGATGCCTACGAGCAGTACTTC.

This chain uses TRBV18 with TRBJ2-3; TRBD2 matches 7 bases. The V gene end was trimmed by 3 bases and the J gene end by 7 bases; junction bases not matched to a gene: 16. This CDR3 has 17 amino acids. Germline CDR1 and CDR2: KGHSH and LQKENI. The CDR3 spells CASSPLALAAVGHTQYF. The CDR3 bases are TGTGCCAGCTCACCGCTTGCTCTAGCGGCTGTCGGGCATACGCAGTATTTT.